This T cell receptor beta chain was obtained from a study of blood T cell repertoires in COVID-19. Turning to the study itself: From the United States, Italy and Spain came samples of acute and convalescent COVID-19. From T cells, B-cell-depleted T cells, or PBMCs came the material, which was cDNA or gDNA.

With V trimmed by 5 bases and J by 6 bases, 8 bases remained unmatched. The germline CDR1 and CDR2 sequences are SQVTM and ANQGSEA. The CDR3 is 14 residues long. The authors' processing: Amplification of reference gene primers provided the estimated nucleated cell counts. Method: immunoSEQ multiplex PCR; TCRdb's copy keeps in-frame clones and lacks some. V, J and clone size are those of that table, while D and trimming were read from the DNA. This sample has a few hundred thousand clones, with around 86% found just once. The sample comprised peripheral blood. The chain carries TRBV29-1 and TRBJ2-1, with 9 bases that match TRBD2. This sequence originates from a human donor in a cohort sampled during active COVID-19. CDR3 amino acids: CSVIPGLALNEQFF. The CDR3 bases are TGCAGCGTTATTCCGGGACTAGCCCTCAATGAGCAGTTCTTC.